Given below is one T cell receptor beta chain in context. The antigen is undetermined. The CDR3 is made up of 15 amino acids. The trim removed 3 bases at V and 2 bases at J, leaving 2 bases unmatched. The germline V gene has CDR1 LGHNA and CDR2 YSLEER. This specimen comes from a study of cytomegalovirus exposure and HLA in healthy donors. Overall study context: A data release that came early held some 79 million unique TCRs from HLA-typed donors. Study-wide results and limits: As was reported, the classifier diagnosed cytomegalovirus status with high specificity and sensitivity.

Researchers ran the PCR with 60 Vbeta and 13 Jbeta primers. Per the original data handling: In a later analysis, 75 million to 95 million unique TCR beta chains included roughly 11 million shared by two or more donors. Some clones are missing from TCRdb's copy, which holds only in-frame ones; the method was immunoSEQ multiplex PCR. V and J calls and clone size are those listed in that table; D and trimming were worked out from the DNA. The sample yields 85,000 to 130,000 clones, about two thirds seen once. When sampled, the donors appeared nominally healthy, though they likely had unrecorded immune exposures.

The chain uses TRBV4-3 and TRBJ1-2; 11 nucleotides align to TRBD1. This clonotype was sampled from a female donor in good health and CMV-seronegative. Sequencing was performed on PBMCs. In nucleotides, the CDR3 is TGCGCCAGCAGCCATGGGACAGGGGGAAACTATGGCTACACCTTC. This gives the protein CASSHGTGGNYGYTF.